A single sample gave rise to the 8 T cell receptor beta chains below, sequenced in a study of T cell repertoires in ileal Crohn's disease. Produced via immunoSEQ multiplex PCR; TCRdb's table is partial and in-frame only. This sample yields 15,000 to 20,000 clones, of which approximately 80% are seen a single time; about 4% belongs to the top ten. The time point denotes: inflamed ileum from the surgical specimen. Material: ileal tissue. Receptors were obtained from an adult with Crohn's disease.

The CDR3 sequence is CASSEGPTGHSNEKLFF. The CDR3 DNA reads TGCGCCAGCAGTGAAGGGCCCACGGGACACAGTAATGAAAAACTGTTTTTT. The chain uses TRBV10-2 and TRBJ1-4, with D possibly TRBD1 on 6 matching bases. The germline CDR1 and CDR2 sequences are WSHSY and SAAADI. The germline V and J ends were trimmed by 3 bases and 4 bases, with 18 bases remaining between them. The CDR3 has 17 amino acids.

The chain joins TRBV5-1 to TRBJ1-1; D unresolved. CDR3 length: 18 amino acids. V lost 0 bases and J 5 bases, leaving 23 bases between the germline ends. Germline lookup yields CDR1 SGHRS and CDR2 YFSETQ. The CDR3 DNA reads as TGCGCCAGCAGCTTGGCCCCAAGGGCCGAGGGAGGGAGGACTGAAGCTTTCTTT. This sequence encodes CASSLAPRAEGGRTEAFF.

The chain uses TRBV4-3 and TRBJ2-1; maybe TRBD2 (7 bases). The germline gives CDR1 LGHNA, CDR2 YSLEER. Trimming cost V 2 bases and J 6 bases, with 20 bases left between them. The CDR3 sequence is 17 residues long. The CDR3 is CASSQSPWKGGSNEQFF. DNA of the CDR3: TGCGCCAGCAGCCAATCCCCTTGGAAGGGGGGGTCCAATGAGCAGTTCTTC.

The chain combines TRBV7-2 with TRBJ1-2; D may be TRBD1 (5 bases). The CDR3 is 13 residues long. CDR1 and CDR2 from the germline V gene are SGHTA and FQGNSA. V was cut by 5 bases and J by 8 bases, with 15 bases left in between. CDR3 bases: TGTGCCAGCAGCGTTACAGGAGTTGAGGGCTACACCTTC. Its translation: CASSVTGVEGYTF.

The chain couples TRBV27 to TRBJ1-1, with a possible D match to TRBD1 (6 bases). The CDR3 loop spans 14 amino acids. The germline CDR1 and CDR2 sequences are MNHEY and SMNVEV (reference sequence). V was cut by 7 bases and J by 10 bases, with 22 bases left in between. The CDR3 reads CASTPEGGQIGAFF. In DNA form, the CDR3 reads TGTGCCAGCACCCCTGAGGGGGGCCAAATCGGAGCTTTCTTT.

This clone was seen more than once but under ten times. The rearrangement links TRBV7-6 to TRBJ1-6; possible D gene TRBD1, 5 bases. Trimming pared 2 bases from V and 8 bases from J, leaving 10 bases between. This CDR3 comprises 14 residues. From germline, CDR1 is SGHVS and CDR2 FNYEAQ. The CDR3 DNA is TGTGCCAGCAGCTTACAGGGATTTGATTCACCCCTCCACTTT. Translating gives CASSLQGFDSPLHF. Full variable domain (rest looked up from reference TRBV7-6 and TRBJ1-6): GAGVSQSPRYKVTKRGQDVALRCDPISGHVSLYWYRQALGQGPEFLTYFNYEAQQDKSGLPNDRFSAERPEGSISTLTIQRTEQRDSAMYRCASSLQGFDSPLHFGNGTRLTVT.

The chain is built from TRBV5-1 and TRBJ1-5, with D unresolved. V was clipped by 0 bases and J by 4 bases, with 8 bases between them. Germline V gene lookup returns CDR1 SGHRS and CDR2 YFSETQ. This CDR3 contains 14 residues. DNA for the CDR3: TGCGCCAGCAGCTTGGATTGGGGAAATCAGCCCCAGCATTTT. Its protein is CASSLDWGNQPQHF.

CDR3 sequence reads: CASSSATHSGTYEQYF. The DNA of the CDR3 is TGTGCCAGCAGCTCAGCGACTCATTCCGGCACCTACGAGCAGTACTTC. The rearrangement uses TRBV7-2 and TRBJ2-7; D remains unclear. Per germline, CDR1 SGHTA and CDR2 FQGNSA. Trimming pared 4 bases from V and 2 bases from J, leaving 18 bases between. This CDR3 spans 16 amino acids.